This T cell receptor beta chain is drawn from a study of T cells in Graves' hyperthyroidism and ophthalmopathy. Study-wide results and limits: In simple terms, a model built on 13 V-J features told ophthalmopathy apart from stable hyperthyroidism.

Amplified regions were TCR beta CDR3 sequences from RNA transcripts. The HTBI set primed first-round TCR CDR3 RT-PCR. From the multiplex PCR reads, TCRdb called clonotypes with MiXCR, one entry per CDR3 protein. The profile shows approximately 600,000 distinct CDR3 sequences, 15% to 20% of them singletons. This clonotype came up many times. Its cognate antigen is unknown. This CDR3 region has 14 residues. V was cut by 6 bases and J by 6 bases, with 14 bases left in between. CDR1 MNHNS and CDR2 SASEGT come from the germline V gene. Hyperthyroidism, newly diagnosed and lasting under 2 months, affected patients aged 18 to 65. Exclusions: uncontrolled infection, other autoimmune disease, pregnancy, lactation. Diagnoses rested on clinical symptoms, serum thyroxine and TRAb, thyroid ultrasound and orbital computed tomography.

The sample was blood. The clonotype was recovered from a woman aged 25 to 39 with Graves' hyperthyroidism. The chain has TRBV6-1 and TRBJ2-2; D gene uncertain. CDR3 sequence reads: CASRDLEVAGELFF. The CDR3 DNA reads TGTGCCAGCAGGGACCTCGAGGTTGCCGGGGAGCTGTTTTTT.